This T cell receptor (beta chain) stems from a study of a mutant IDH1 vaccine in newly diagnosed glioma. CDR1 is LNHDA and CDR2 is SQIVND in the germline V gene (reference sequence). The V and J ends lost 9 bases and 6 bases respectively, with 15 bases between them. The CDR3 runs to 13 residues. Worth noting for this clone: The antigen is not known.

Noted time point: week 11, during vaccination. Vaccination comprised doses that each held 300 ug of mutant IDH1 20-mer peptide, plus topical imiquimod. The data were produced by immunoSEQ multiplex PCR, yet TCRdb's version contains in-frame clones alone and is incomplete. This sample has 110,000 or so clones, with 85% to 90% found just once. V gene TRBV19 combines with J gene TRBJ1-5; D perhaps matches TRBD1 (6 bases). Sequencing was performed on PBMCs, taken from a glioma patient whose treatment included an IDH1 peptide vaccine. The clonotype originates from a woman between 50 and 59 years old with glioma. Written as DNA, the CDR3 is TGTGCCAGCATAAACAGGGAGGGTCAGCCCCAGCATTTT. The encoded protein is CASINREGQPQHF.